This T cell receptor beta chain originates from a study of blood T cell repertoires in COVID-19. As for the study in general: The study drew acute and convalescent COVID-19 samples from the United States, Italy and Spain. Sources were T cells, B-cell-depleted T cells, or PBMCs; the material itself was cDNA or gDNA.

V was shortened by 2 bases and J by 8 bases, with 20 bases between the two germline ends. Germline CDR1 reads SGHNT; CDR2 reads YENEEA. The CDR3 contains 16 residues. Measured with immunoSEQ multiplex PCR; TCRdb has only the in-frame clones, and not every one. Of over 70,000 clones listed, about 80% are singletons. This chain links TRBV11-3 with TRBJ2-3, with TRBD2 as a possible D gene (7 bases). The sample was peripheral blood. This clonotype originated in a woman of 80 years or more with acute or convalescent COVID-19. Here the CDR3 reads CASSLSGGQASGTQYF. CDR3 bases: TGTGCCAGCAGCTTATCCGGGGGGCAGGCCTCCGGTACGCAGTATTTT.